This record looks at one T cell receptor (beta chain) sequence and its context. CDR1 and CDR2 (germline): MNHNY, SVGAGI (reference sequence). The V gene lost 6 bases and the J gene lost 5 bases, with 17 bases spanning the gap. This CDR3 spans 14 amino acids. Some clones are missing from TCRdb's copy, which holds only in-frame ones; the method was immunoSEQ multiplex PCR. The sample carries some 640,000 clones, 70% to 90% recorded once. This entry comes from a study of Ad26.COV2.S vaccination and SARS-CoV-2 variants. The treatment denotes: some 19 received Ad26.COV2.S at low or high dose, single or two shots; about 5 received placebo; per-sample allocation not given. Repertoires come from day 63 after the first vaccine or placebo injection.

The rearrangement links TRBV6-6 to TRBJ2-7; D not resolved. This material consisted of peripheral blood, taken in a trial of Ad26.COV2.S vaccine versus placebo. The TCR sequence derives from a person aged 18-60 years who received the Ad26.COV2.S COVID-19 vaccine or a placebo. The CDR3 nucleotides read TGTGCCAGCAGCCCGACAAGCCAGTGGGACGAGCAGTACTTC. Protein sequence: CASSPTSQWDEQYF.